This T cell receptor beta chain came from a study of vaccination and CD4 T cells after COVID-19. Treatment here: roughly nine-day PBMC culture with coronavirus spike peptide pools or control peptides (ViraFEST assay). Cells received half-medium changes with fresh IL-2 medium on days 3 and 7. Germline CDR1 is MNHEY and CDR2 is SVGAGI. CDR3 length equals 15 residues. J was trimmed by 2 bases and V by 0 bases; bases with no gene match: 4. Only a few counts were recorded for this clonotype. Antigen specificity is unknown. Cultured CD4+ T cell DNA was sequenced using the Oncomine TCR Beta short-read assay. Cultures of CD4+ T cells served as the source for extracting genomic DNA. One entry per CDR3 protein, called by TCRdb with MiXCR from the PCR reads. The data hold fewer than 20,000 distinct CDR3 sequences, with less than 65% observed a single time.

The TCR sequence derives from a human donor who had recovered from COVID-19. The material sequenced was CD4+ T cells from blood, cultured in vitro. This chain links TRBV6-5 with TRBJ2-7, with 7 bases matching TRBD2. The CDR3 reads CASSYSVGGTYEQYF. Here the CDR3 DNA reads TGTGCCAGCAGTTACTCCGTCGGGGGGACCTACGAGCAGTACTTC.